The text below deals with one TCR beta chain. Its specificity is unknown. The junction does not match germline at one end; this may be a read error. Germline-derived CDR1 and CDR2 are SGHAT and FQNNGV. CDR3 length equals 13 residues. Priming with a constant-region primer yielded TCR beta cDNA from roughly 490 ng total RNA. Three nested multiplex PCR rounds of slightly modified ARM-PCR generated TCR beta libraries. TRBV1-TRBV30 forward and Cbeta reverse primers drove the first two roughly 9-cycle rounds. In TCRdb, the multiplex PCR reads were re-called with MiXCR into one record per CDR3 protein. Among almost 200,000 distinct CDR3 sequences listed, about two thirds were seen once. Germline DNA was extracted too, while blood RNA derived from unsorted whole blood. The data were obtained in a study of tumor-infiltrating lymphocytes in primary liver carcinoma. In the study overall: Samples produced roughly 3.5 to 7.5 million productive TCRbeta reads, comparable across tissue types. Findings and limits, study-wide: Compared with blood, tumor repertoires held significantly more in their top 250 clones.

This chain connects TRBV11-2 to TRBJ1-1, with D uncertain. Material for sequencing was peripheral blood. This sequence originates from a woman in her fifties or sixties with primary liver carcinoma and hepatitis B virus infection. In DNA form, the CDR3 reads TGTGCCAGAAGCCCTAGTTTGAACACTGAAGCCTTCTTT. It encodes CARSPSLNTEAFF. The full variable domain, completed using reference TRBV11-2 and TRBJ1-1, is EAGVAQSPRYKIIEKRQSVAFWCNPISGHATLYWYQQILGQGPKLLIQFQNNGVVDDSQLPKDRFSAERLKGVDSTLKIQPAKLEDSAVYLCARSPSLNTEAFFGQGTRLTVV.